These T cell receptor beta chains were read from a single sample in a study of cytomegalovirus exposure and HLA in healthy donors. Measured with immunoSEQ multiplex PCR; TCRdb has only the in-frame clones, and not every one. This table has about 140,000 clones, roughly a tenth appearing once. The sequenced material came from PBMCs. Receptors were obtained from a male donor in good health and CMV-seronegative. The CDR3 runs from the conserved cysteine through the conserved F or W.

j_call v_call cdr3_aa
TRBJ2-5 TRBV28 CASRTGTADPQETQYF
TRBJ2-7 TRBV4-1 CASSPELLAGGHEQYF
TRBJ1-1 TRBV5-1 CASKPQGWNTEAFF
TRBJ2-2 TRBV5-1 CASSYTGQGNTGELFF
TRBJ2-7 TRBV30 CAWSPGQDIYYEQYF
TRBJ2-7 TRBV7-9 CASSSGTVGEQYF
TRBJ1-1 TRBV21-1 CASNLDRGGTEAFF
TRBJ2-7 TRBV5-1 CASSLGQGVRYEQYF
TRBJ2-3 TRBV6-6 CASRGTSDTDTQYF
TRBJ1-2 TRBV10-3 CATWTGERDGYTF
TRBJ2-4 TRBV5-1 CASSLASGENIQYF
TRBJ2-7 TRBV5-6 CASSLRDRAYEQYF
TRBJ1-1 TRBV7-9 CASSYWTDSTEAFF
TRBJ2-2 TRBV13 CASSGAGGRTGELFF
TRBJ2-7 TRBV30 CAWSVASGLSYEQYF
TRBJ2-7 TRBV27 CASSLSSGNLDEQYF
TRBJ2-1 TRBV4-3 CASSQGGEGRNEQFF